This is a list of T cell receptor beta chains from one sample in a study of identical twins. TCRdb processed the 5' RACE reads anew with MiXCR; each CDR3 protein has one entry. Among about 920,000 distinct CDR3 sequences listed, roughly an eighth were seen once. The sample was also reused in another study, on yellow fever vaccine responses in identical twins.

Sequenced input: PBMCs. These receptors all come from a woman aged 18-30 years in good health. Each CDR3 is given with its conserved first and last residue. The D gene is left open where the match is weak.

d_call	cdr3_length	v_call	j_call	cdr3_aa
.	13	TRBV29-1	TRBJ1-1	CSVDTGRNTEAFF
TRBD1	15	TRBV12-3/TRBV12-4	TRBJ2-1	CASSLEDRAYNEQFF
TRBD2	15	TRBV5-1	TRBJ2-5	CASSARTSGQETQYF
.	15	TRBV12-3/TRBV12-4	TRBJ2-4	CASSPIGGAKNIQYF
TRBD2	20	TRBV6-2/TRBV6-3	TRBJ2-3	CASSFRLAGERSPVVDTQYF
.	13	TRBV12-3/TRBV12-4	TRBJ2-5	CASSLEKVETQYF
.	15	TRBV6-1	TRBJ1-6	CASRPENFPGSPLHF
.	13	TRBV29-1	TRBJ1-3	CSVGLASGNTIYF
.	14	TRBV10-1	TRBJ2-7	CASSERVGSYEQYF
.	11	TRBV12-3/TRBV12-4	TRBJ2-5	CASGWSETQYF
.	17	TRBV28	TRBJ2-5	CASSLWSTRRGLETQYF
TRBD1	15	TRBV20-1	TRBJ2-1	CSANTGTDINNEQFF
TRBD1	15	TRBV3-1	TRBJ2-7	CASSPTGTDSYEQYF
.	13	TRBV3-1	TRBJ2-7	CASSQTDTNEQYF
.	17	TRBV7-8	TRBJ2-4	CASSLAFAELAKNIQYF
TRBD2	15	TRBV5-1	TRBJ2-1	CASSLALAGYNEQFF
TRBD1	14	TRBV2	TRBJ1-2	CASSRTGKDYGYTF
TRBD1	16	TRBV15	TRBJ2-5	CATSREGTGGSETQYF
TRBD2	15	TRBV12-3/TRBV12-4	TRBJ2-3	CATNRAGVRLDTQYF
.	16	TRBV4-1	TRBJ1-5	CASSQATGLGNQPQHF
.	16	TRBV5-1	TRBJ2-1	CASSLAAEGSRYEQFF
TRBD1	18	TRBV15	TRBJ2-6	CATSSNQPGQGGTNVLTF